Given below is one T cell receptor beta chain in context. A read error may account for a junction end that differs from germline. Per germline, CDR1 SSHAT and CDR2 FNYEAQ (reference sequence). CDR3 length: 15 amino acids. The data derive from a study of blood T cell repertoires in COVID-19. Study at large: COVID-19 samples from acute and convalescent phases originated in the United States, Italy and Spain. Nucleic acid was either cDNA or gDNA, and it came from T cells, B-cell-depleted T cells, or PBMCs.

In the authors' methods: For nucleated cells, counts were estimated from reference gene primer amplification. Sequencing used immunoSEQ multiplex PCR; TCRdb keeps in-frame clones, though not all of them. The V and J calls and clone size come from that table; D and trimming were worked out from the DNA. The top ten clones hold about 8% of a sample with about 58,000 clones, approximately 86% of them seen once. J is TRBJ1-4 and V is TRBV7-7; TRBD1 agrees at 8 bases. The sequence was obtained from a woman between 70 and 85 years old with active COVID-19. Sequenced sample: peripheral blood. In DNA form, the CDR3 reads TGTGCTAGCAGCTTAGGTACAGGGGGTAATGAAAAACTGTTTTTT. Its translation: CASSLGTGGNEKLFF. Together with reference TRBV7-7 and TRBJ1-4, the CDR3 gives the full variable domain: GAGVSQSPRYKVTKRGQDVTLRCDPISSHATLYWYQQALGQGPEFLTYFNYEAQPDKSGLPSDRFSAERPEGSISTLTIQRTEQRDSAMYRCASSLGTGGNEKLFFGSGTQLSVL.